Presented here are 30 T cell receptor beta chains from one specimen sequenced in a study of blood T cell repertoires in COVID-19. Profiling relied on immunoSEQ multiplex PCR, and the TCRdb table lists in-frame clones only, not all of them. The profile covers 220,000 or so clones, with approximately 90% appearing a single time and roughly a tenth taken by the ten largest. Material for sequencing was peripheral blood. The receptors here all came from a woman aged 45-60 years with COVID-19, enrolled during active disease.

The chain employs TRBV15 and TRBJ2-3, with D perhaps matching TRBD2 (6 bases). This CDR3 comprises 14 residues. The V and J ends lost 1 base and 5 bases respectively, with 10 bases between them. Per the germline V gene, CDR1 is LNHNV and CDR2 is YYDKDF (reference sequence). The CDR3 sequence: CATSRGEEEDTQYF. The CDR3 DNA follows: TGTGCCACCAGCAGAGGGGAGGAAGAAGATACGCAGTATTTT.

This clone occurred once. The chain joins TRBV5-1 to TRBJ2-1; 7 bases line up with TRBD2. Trimming removed 2 bases from V and 4 bases from J; junction bases left unmatched: 6. This CDR3 has 15 amino acids. Germline V gives CDR1 SGHRS, CDR2 YFSETQ. The CDR3 DNA reads as TGCGCCAGCAGCTTTGGGGCGGGGGTGTACAATGAGCAGTTCTTC. This translates into CASSFGAGVYNEQFF.

This clone was detected only a few times. V gene TRBV20-1 combines with J gene TRBJ2-5; 7 bases align to TRBD2. The CDR3 extends over 11 amino acids. Germline values: CDR1 DFQATT, CDR2 SNEGSKA (reference sequence). V shed 6 bases, J shed 5 bases, and the junction held 3 bases outside the gene matches. CDR3 sequence reads: CSARGVETQYF. CDR3 coding DNA: TGCAGTGCCCGGGGGGTGGAGACCCAGTACTTC.

The chain is built from TRBV4-3 and TRBJ1-4, with D perhaps matching TRBD1 (6 bases). Deletions cut 5 bases from V and 5 bases from J, with 21 bases between. CDR3 length: 17 residues. Looked up from germline, CDR1 is LGHNA and CDR2 is YSLEER. CDR3 bases: TGCGCCAGCAGCGCCCAGGGGACCCGGGGCCTAAATGAAAAACTGTTTTTT. Residues: CASSAQGTRGLNEKLFF.

The chain has TRBV27 and TRBJ2-5, with TRBD1 matching over 10 bases. Trimming took 8 bases from V and 2 from J; bases not matched to a gene: 11. The CDR3 totals 16 residues. CDR1 is MNHEY and CDR2 is SMNVEV in the germline V gene (reference sequence). The DNA for the CDR3 is TGTGCCAGCTCACTGACAGGGGGCATCCTACAAGAGACCCAGTACTTC. The encoded protein is CASSLTGGILQETQYF.

J is TRBJ2-1 and V is TRBV5-1; the D gene is possibly TRBD2 (6 bases). The CDR3 loop spans 16 amino acids. Germline V gene data show CDR1 as SGHRS and CDR2 as YFSETQ. The V end was cut by 4 bases, the J end by 0 bases, with 14 bases between. The CDR3 protein is CASSRYGGSSYNEQFF. The CDR3 nucleotides read TGCGCCAGCAGCAGATACGGGGGTAGCTCCTACAATGAGCAGTTCTTC.

This clone was counted many times. This chain links TRBV6-1 with TRBJ1-2, with no clear D. Trimming removed 2 bases from V and 4 bases from J, with 8 bases in between. This CDR3 region has 13 residues. Germline CDR1 and CDR2: MNHNS and SASEGT. The DNA of the CDR3 is TGTGCCAGCAGTGAACGAGCTACCTATGGCTACACCTTC. As protein: CASSERATYGYTF.

This clone turned up a few times. V gene TRBV18 combines with J gene TRBJ2-2, with D tentatively TRBD2 (5 bases). CDR3 size: 16 residues. V dropped 1 base and J dropped 0 bases, with 9 bases sitting between them. Germline loops: CDR1 KGHSH, CDR2 LQKENI. The CDR3 DNA reads TGTGCCAGCTCACCACGGAGGAACGCGAACACCGGGGAGCTGTTTTTT. Protein: CASSPRRNANTGELFF.

The V and J genes are TRBV27 and TRBJ1-6, with D maybe TRBD1 (6 bases). Trimming pared 5 bases from V and 14 bases from J, leaving 16 bases between. Germline CDR1 reads MNHEY; CDR2 reads SMNVEV (reference sequence). CDR3 length equals 13 residues. CDR3 sequence: CASSPGTTFTLHF. Written as DNA, the CDR3 is TGTGCCAGCAGTCCCGGGACAACCTTCACCCTCCACTTT.

The rearrangement joins TRBV27 to TRBJ2-2; TRBD2 might be the D (5 bases). The CDR3 has 13 residues. Germline CDR1 MNHEY, CDR2 SMNVEV (reference sequence). Trimming pared 8 bases from V and 6 bases from J, leaving 13 bases between. The DNA for the CDR3 is TGTGCCAGCTCTGCGGGCGGCGCCGGGGAGCTGTTTTTT. Its translation: CASSAGGAGELFF.

The chain is built from TRBV12-3 or TRBV12-4 and TRBJ1-2, with 7 bases identical to TRBD1. This CDR3 has 13 amino acids. With 3 bases clipped from V and 5 bases from J, the junction kept 3 bases outside the gene matches. CDR3 residues: CASSFRQGYGYTF. The DNA for the CDR3 is TGTGCCAGCAGTTTTCGACAGGGTTATGGCTACACCTTC.

This chain links TRBV14 with TRBJ1-6, with D possibly matching TRBD1 (6 bases). Germline V lookup: CDR1 SGHDN, CDR2 FVKESK. Between the trimmed V and J ends, which lost 4 bases and 7 bases, there was a span of 17 bases. This CDR3 has 16 amino acids. CDR3 loop: CASSPTGSYRNSPLHF. The CDR3, as DNA: TGTGCCAGCAGCCCTACAGGGTCCTACCGGAATTCACCCCTCCACTTT.

This chain's CDR3 is CASSPRQGALAGELFF. Here the CDR3 DNA reads TGTGCCAGCAGCCCTCGACAGGGGGCGTTGGCCGGGGAGCTGTTTTTT. The rearrangement uses TRBV5-4 and TRBJ2-2; 10 positions agree with TRBD1. Trimming cost V 4 bases and J 6 bases; bases outside gene matches: 9. Germline V gives CDR1 SGHNT, CDR2 YYREEE (reference sequence). CDR3 length: 16 amino acids.

The CDR3 reads CASSLPTGGPETQYF. In nucleotides, the CDR3 is TGTGCCAGCAGTTTACCAACCGGGGGGCCGGAGACGCAGTATTTT. The genes are TRBV28 and TRBJ2-3, with D possibly TRBD2 on 7 matching bases. The CDR3 has 15 residues. Germline V lookup: CDR1 MDHEN, CDR2 SYDVKM. The ends were cut back, 2 bases at V and 9 bases at J, with 18 bases in the middle. The full variable domain, with the rest looked up from reference TRBV28 and TRBJ2-3, is DVKVTQSSRYLVKRTGEKVFLECVQDMDHENMFWYRQDPGLGLRLIYFSYDVKMKEKGDIPEGYSVSREKKERFSLILESASTNQTSMYLCASSLPTGGPETQYFGPGTRLTVL.

J is TRBJ1-5 and V is TRBV24-1, with a possible D match to TRBD1 (5 bases). The CDR3 runs to 13 residues. Per germline, CDR1 KGHDR and CDR2 SFDVKD. Trimming stripped 9 bases from V and 6 bases from J, with 14 bases between. The CDR3 region is CATAGGWGQPQHF. Here the CDR3 DNA reads TGTGCCACCGCGGGGGGGTGGGGTCAGCCCCAGCATTTT.

The V and J genes are TRBV15 and TRBJ1-4; the match to TRBD1 covers 9 bases. The CDR3 contains 18 residues. Germline V gene data show CDR1 as LNHNV and CDR2 as YYDKDF (reference sequence). Trimming at V came to 5 bases and at J to 1 base, leaving 11 bases not matched to a gene. The DNA for the CDR3 is TGTGCCACCAGCGATGGCGGACAGGGGTTGGAAACTAATGAAAAACTGTTTTTT. Its translation: CATSDGGQGLETNEKLFF.

This chain joins TRBV19 and TRBJ2-5, with D perhaps TRBD1 (6 bases). The CDR3 sequence is 14 residues long. Germline CDR1 reads LNHDA; CDR2 reads SQIVND (reference sequence). The V and J ends lost 4 bases and 5 bases respectively, with 14 bases between them. The CDR3 region has the DNA TGTGCCAGTAGTAGGCAGGGGCGTGAGGAGACCCAGTACTTC. This sequence encodes CASSRQGREETQYF.

Points on this clone: The identical CDR3 is also encoded by other nucleotide sequences in the sample. The genes are TRBV27 and TRBJ1-6; D may be TRBD1 (6 bases). Germline lookup yields CDR1 MNHEY and CDR2 SMNVEV (reference sequence). V was pared by 2 bases and J by 7 bases, with 9 bases between. This CDR3 spans 14 amino acids. The CDR3 region is CASSLARGNSPLHF. CDR3 bases: TGTGCCAGCAGTTTAGCCAGGGGAAATTCACCCCTCCACTTT.

V usage is TRBV5-1 and J usage is TRBJ1-3; D remains ambiguous. Germline CDR1 reads SGHRS; CDR2 reads YFSETQ. There are 14 residues in the CDR3. V was pared by 4 bases and J by 2 bases, with 10 bases between. CDR3 bases: TGCGCCAGCAGCATAGGGAGTACTGGAAACACCATATATTTT. It translates to CASSIGSTGNTIYF.

The chain employs TRBV19 and TRBJ2-1; weak D call: TRBD2 (6 bases). V lost 7 bases to trimming and J lost 0 bases, with 13 bases between them. Germline V CDR1 and CDR2: LNHDA, SQIVND (reference sequence). This CDR3 has 15 residues. In DNA, the CDR3 is TGTGCCAGTACCATGGGGGGAAGCTCCTACAATGAGCAGTTCTTC. It specifies CASTMGGSSYNEQFF.

The CDR3 reads CASSSSPFSYEQYV. The CDR3 nucleotides are TGTGCCAGCAGTTCGTCCCCTTTCAGTTACGAGCAGTACGTC. This rearrangement joins TRBV6-5 to TRBJ2-7; D call uncertain. Germline lookup yields CDR1 MNHEY and CDR2 SVGAGI. The CDR3 is 14 amino acids. Trimming removed 4 bases from V and 4 bases from J, with 14 bases in between.

This clone was seen a single time. This chain uses TRBV24-1 with TRBJ2-3, with D unresolved. Germline V gene data show CDR1 as KGHDR and CDR2 as SFDVKD. This CDR3 has 14 residues. Trimming stripped 6 bases from V and 0 bases from J, with 9 bases between. CDR3 loop: CATSQAASTDTQYF. CDR3 coding DNA: TGTGCCACCAGTCAGGCAGCTAGCACAGATACGCAGTATTTT.

J is TRBJ2-5 and V is TRBV5-1; the D is unclear. With 4 bases removed from V and 5 bases from J, the gap between germline ends came to 15 bases. The CDR3 is made up of 14 amino acids. Germline loops: CDR1 SGHRS, CDR2 YFSETQ. This chain's CDR3 is CASSISGSLETQYF. The CDR3, as DNA: TGCGCCAGCAGCATCTCCGGGTCCCTGGAGACCCAGTACTTC.

The chain couples TRBV27 to TRBJ1-1, with D uncertain. This CDR3 has 15 amino acids. CDR1 is MNHEY and CDR2 is SMNVEV in the germline V gene (reference sequence). The V and J ends lost 6 bases and 0 bases respectively, with 14 bases between them. CDR3 protein: CASRTLRILNTEAFF. The CDR3 nucleotides are TGTGCCAGCAGAACCCTCAGAATCCTGAACACTGAAGCTTTCTTT.

This clone was detected once. The chain is built from TRBV7-2 and TRBJ1-2, with a possible D match to TRBD1 (5 bases). CDR1 SGHTA and CDR2 FQGNSA come from the germline V gene. Trimming took off 0 bases at V and 5 bases at J, with 7 bases between the two ends. This CDR3 is 13 amino acids long. The DNA of the CDR3 is TGTGCCAGCAGCTTAGCCCAGGGATATGGCTACACCTTC. Translated, it gives CASSLAQGYGYTF.

This clone showed up just a few times. This rearrangement joins TRBV7-9 to TRBJ1-6, with 9 nucleotides matching TRBD1. The V gene's germline CDR1 is SEHNR and CDR2 FQNEAQ (reference sequence). The trim removed 7 bases at V and 5 bases at J, leaving 9 bases unmatched. This CDR3 has 16 amino acids. The CDR3 here is CASTTTDRGNNSPLHF. The CDR3, as DNA: TGTGCCAGCACCACGACCGACAGGGGGAATAATTCACCCCTCCACTTT.

The chain combines TRBV13 with TRBJ2-7, with D perhaps matching TRBD2 (6 bases). Germline values: CDR1 PRHDT, CDR2 FYEKMQ (reference sequence). The CDR3 spans 14 residues. Trimming left V 5 bases short and J 5 bases short, with 16 bases between. CDR3 loop: CASSPWGVEDEQYV. CDR3 DNA sequence: TGTGCCAGCAGCCCATGGGGGGTAGAGGACGAGCAGTACGTC.

The chain carries TRBV2 and TRBJ1-1; D gene unclear. The CDR3 totals 13 residues. Germline V gives CDR1 SNHLY, CDR2 FYNNEI. V lost 7 bases to trimming and J lost 2 bases, with 11 bases between them. The CDR3 sequence: CASNHRKNTEAFF. In nucleotides, the CDR3 is TGTGCCAGCAATCACAGAAAAAACACTGAAGCTTTCTTT.

The genes are TRBV28 and TRBJ1-1; D is perhaps TRBD1 (5 bases). Trimming took 5 bases from V and 1 from J, leaving 11 bases between them. Germline-derived CDR1 and CDR2 are MDHEN and SYDVKM. There are 14 residues in the CDR3. DNA for the CDR3: TGTGCCAGCAGTGTGGTGGGGCAGAACACTGAAGCTTTCTTT. It encodes CASSVVGQNTEAFF.

The gene calls are TRBV13 and TRBJ1-2; D may be TRBD1 (5 bases). The CDR3 runs 14 residues. CDR1 and CDR2 from the germline V gene are PRHDT and FYEKMQ (reference sequence). V was shortened by 8 bases and J by 8 bases, with 21 bases between the two germline ends. CDR3 amino acids: CASVSRGAAIGYTF. The DNA of the CDR3 is TGTGCCAGCGTATCTCGTGGGGCGGCGATCGGCTACACCTTC.